This T cell receptor (beta chain) was captured by sequencing in a study of T cell repertoires in cytomegalovirus infection. Across the study: Signatures in public TCR beta sequences pointed to both CMV infection and matching HLA type.

TCRdb reanalysed the reads using MiXCR and keeps one entry per CDR3 protein. Among more than 650,000 distinct CDR3 sequences, roughly a third were seen once, and the ten largest hold 2.5% to 3.5%. The CDR3 runs 14 residues. Germline V gives CDR1 SGHTA, CDR2 FQGTGA. With respect to this clonotype: Its matching antigen is unknown. The junction does not match germline at one end; this may be a read error.

Whole-study findings and limits: Dominant in the ex vivo response were TCR beta clonotypes restricted by HLA-C and specific for CMV. Cumulative public TCR beta family frequency identified carriers of CMV plus the relevant HLA.

This sequence joins TRBV7-3 and TRBJ1-2, with 7 bases identical to TRBD1. This receptor was obtained from a human donor in good health (CMV status not recorded). Some clones in this sample may be carry-over from other donors' samples. Input material: PBMCs. The DNA of the CDR3 is TGTTCCAGCAGCTTCTGGGACAGATCCTATGGCTACACCTTC. The encoded protein is CSSSFWDRSYGYTF.